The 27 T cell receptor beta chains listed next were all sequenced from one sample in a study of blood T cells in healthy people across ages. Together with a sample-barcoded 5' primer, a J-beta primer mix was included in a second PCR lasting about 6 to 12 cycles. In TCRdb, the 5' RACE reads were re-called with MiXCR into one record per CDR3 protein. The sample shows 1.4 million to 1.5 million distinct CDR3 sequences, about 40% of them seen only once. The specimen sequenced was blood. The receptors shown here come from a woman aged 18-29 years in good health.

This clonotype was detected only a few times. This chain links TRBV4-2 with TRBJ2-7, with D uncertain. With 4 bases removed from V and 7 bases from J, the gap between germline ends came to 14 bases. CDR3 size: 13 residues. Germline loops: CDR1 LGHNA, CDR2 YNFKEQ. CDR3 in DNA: TGTGCCAGCAGCCGAGGACCCGTTGAAGAGCAGTACTTC. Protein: CASSRGPVEEQYF.

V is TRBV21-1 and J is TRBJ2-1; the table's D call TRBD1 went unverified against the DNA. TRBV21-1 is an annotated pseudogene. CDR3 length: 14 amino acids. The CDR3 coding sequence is TGTGCCAGCAGCAAAGCCAGGGTCGCCAGGGGTAGGTTCTTC. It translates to CASSKARVARGRFF.

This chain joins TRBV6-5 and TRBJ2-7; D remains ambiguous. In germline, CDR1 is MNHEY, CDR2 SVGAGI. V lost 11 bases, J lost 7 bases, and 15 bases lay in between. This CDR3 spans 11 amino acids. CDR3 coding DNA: TGTGCCTTGGGCCCCCCCGGTGAGCAGTACTTC. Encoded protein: CALGPPGEQYF.

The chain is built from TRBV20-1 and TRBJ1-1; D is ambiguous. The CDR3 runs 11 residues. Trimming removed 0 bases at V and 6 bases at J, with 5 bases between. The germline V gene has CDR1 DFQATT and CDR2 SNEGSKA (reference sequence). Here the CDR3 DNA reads TGCAGTGCTAGAGATTTCCCTGAAGCTTTCTTT. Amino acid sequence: CSARDFPEAFF.

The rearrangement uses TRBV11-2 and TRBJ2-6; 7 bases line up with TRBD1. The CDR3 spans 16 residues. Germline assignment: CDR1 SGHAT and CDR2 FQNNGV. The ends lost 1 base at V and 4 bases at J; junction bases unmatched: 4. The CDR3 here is CASSLATGVGANVLTF. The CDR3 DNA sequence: TGTGCCAGCAGCTTAGCCACAGGGGTCGGGGCCAACGTCCTGACTTTC.

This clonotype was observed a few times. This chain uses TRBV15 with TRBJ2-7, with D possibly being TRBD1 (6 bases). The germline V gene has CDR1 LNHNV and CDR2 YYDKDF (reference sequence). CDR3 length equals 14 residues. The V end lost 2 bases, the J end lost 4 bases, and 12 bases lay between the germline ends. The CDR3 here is CATSRPQGIYEQYF. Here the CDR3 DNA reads TGTGCCACCAGCAGACCACAGGGTATTTACGAGCAGTACTTC. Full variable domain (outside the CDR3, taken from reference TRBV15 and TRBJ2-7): DAMVIQNPRYQVTQFGKPVTLSCSQTLNHNVMYWYQQKSSQAPKLLFHYYDKDFNNEADTPDNFQSRRPNTSFCFLDIRSPGLGDTAMYLCATSRPQGIYEQYFGPGTRLTVT.

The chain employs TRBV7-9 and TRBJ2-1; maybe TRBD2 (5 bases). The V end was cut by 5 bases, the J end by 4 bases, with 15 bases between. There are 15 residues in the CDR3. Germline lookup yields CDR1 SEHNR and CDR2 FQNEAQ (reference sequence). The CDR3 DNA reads TGTGCCAGCAGCCCTCGACGAGCGGAATACAATGAGCAGTTCTTC. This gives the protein CASSPRRAEYNEQFF.

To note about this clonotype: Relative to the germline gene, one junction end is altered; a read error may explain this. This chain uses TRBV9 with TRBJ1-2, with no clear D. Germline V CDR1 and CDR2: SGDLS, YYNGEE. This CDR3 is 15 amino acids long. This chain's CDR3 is CASSAGPHHNDGYTF. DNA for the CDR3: TGTGCCAGCAGCGCAGGCCCCCACCATAACGATGGCTACACCTTC.

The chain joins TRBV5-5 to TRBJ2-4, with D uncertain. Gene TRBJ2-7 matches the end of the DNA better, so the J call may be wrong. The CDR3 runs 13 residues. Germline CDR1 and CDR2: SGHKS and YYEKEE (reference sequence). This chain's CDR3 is CASNQAGGDEQYF. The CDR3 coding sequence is TGTGCCAGCAACCAGGCTGGTGGAGACGAGCAGTACTTC.

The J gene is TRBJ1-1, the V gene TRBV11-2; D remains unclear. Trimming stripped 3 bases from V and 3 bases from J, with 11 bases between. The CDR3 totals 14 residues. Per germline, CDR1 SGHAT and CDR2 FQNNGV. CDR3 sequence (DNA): TGTGCCAGCAGCTTGTCTTCGCCCCACACTGAAGCTTTCTTT. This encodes CASSLSSPHTEAFF.

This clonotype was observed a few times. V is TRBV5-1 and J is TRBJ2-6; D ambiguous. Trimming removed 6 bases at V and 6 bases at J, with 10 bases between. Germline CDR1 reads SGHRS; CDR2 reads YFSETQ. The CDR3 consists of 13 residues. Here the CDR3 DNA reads TGCGCCAGCACCGATTCAGAGGCCAACGTCCTGACTTTC. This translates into CASTDSEANVLTF. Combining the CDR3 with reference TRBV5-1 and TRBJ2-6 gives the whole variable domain KAGVTQTPRYLIKTRGQQVTLSCSPISGHRSVSWYQQTPGQGLQFLFEYFSETQRNKGNFPGRFSGRQFSNSRSEMNVSTLELGDSALYLCASTDSEANVLTFGAGSRLTVL.

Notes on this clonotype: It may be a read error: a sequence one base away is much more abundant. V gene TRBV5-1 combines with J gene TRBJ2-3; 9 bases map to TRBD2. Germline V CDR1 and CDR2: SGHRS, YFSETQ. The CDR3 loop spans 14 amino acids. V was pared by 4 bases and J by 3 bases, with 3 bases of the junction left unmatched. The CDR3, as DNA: TGCGCCAGCAGCGTGAGCGGGAGGACAGATACGCAGTATTTT. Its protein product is CASSVSGRTDTQYF.

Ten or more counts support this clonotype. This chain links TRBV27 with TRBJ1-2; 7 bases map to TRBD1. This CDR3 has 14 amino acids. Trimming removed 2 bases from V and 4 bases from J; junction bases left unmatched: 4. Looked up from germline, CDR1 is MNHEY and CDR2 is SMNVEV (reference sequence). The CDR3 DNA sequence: TGTGCCAGCAGTTTAAAGGGGGCGAGCTATGGCTACACCTTC. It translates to CASSLKGASYGYTF.

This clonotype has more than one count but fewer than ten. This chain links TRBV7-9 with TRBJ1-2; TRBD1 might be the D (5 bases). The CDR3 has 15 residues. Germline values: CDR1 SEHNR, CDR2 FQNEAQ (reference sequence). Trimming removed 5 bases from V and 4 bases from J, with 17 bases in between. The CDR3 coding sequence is TGTGCCAGCAGCCCAGGGCAGCCTTCCCTCTATGGCTACACCTTC. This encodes CASSPGQPSLYGYTF.

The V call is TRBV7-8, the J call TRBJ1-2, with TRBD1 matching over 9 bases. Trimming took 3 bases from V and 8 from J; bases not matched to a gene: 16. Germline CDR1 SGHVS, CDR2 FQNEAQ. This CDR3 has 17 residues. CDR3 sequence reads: CASSFGPPGTGSGGYTF. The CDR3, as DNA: TGTGCCAGCAGCTTCGGCCCACCCGGGACAGGGTCAGGAGGCTACACCTTC.

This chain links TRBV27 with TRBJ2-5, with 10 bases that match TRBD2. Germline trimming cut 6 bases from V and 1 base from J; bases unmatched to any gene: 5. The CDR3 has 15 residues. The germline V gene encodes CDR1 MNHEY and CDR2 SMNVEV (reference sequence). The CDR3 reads CASRPSGSRQETQYF. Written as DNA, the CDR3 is TGTGCCAGCAGGCCTAGCGGGAGCCGCCAAGAGACCCAGTACTTC.

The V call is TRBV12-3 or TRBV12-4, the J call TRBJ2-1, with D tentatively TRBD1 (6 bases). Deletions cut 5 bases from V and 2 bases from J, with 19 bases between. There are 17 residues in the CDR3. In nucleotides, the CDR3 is TGTGCCAGCAGTCCTTACCCAGGGGTTAACACCTACAATGAGCAGTTCTTC. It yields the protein CASSPYPGVNTYNEQFF.

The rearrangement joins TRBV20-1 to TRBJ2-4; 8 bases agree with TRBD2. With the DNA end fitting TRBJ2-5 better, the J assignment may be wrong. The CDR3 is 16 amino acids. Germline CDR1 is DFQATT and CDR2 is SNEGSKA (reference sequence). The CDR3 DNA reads TGCAGTGCTAGACCTAGCAGCGGGAGTGCTCAAGAGACCCAGTACTTC. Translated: CSARPSSGSAQETQYF.

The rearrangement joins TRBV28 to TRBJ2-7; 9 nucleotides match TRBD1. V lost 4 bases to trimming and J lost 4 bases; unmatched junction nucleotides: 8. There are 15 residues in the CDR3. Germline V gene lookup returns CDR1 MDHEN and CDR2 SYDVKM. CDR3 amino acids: CASSWSGQGEYEQYF. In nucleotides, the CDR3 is TGTGCCAGCAGTTGGTCGGGACAGGGTGAATACGAGCAGTACTTC.

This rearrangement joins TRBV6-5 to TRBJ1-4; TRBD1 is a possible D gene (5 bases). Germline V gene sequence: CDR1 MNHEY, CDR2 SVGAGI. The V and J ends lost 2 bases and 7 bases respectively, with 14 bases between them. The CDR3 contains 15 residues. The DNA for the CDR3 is TGTGCCAGCAGTTACGGGGGATCGGGGGGTGAAAAACTGTTTTTT. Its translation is CASSYGGSGGEKLFF.

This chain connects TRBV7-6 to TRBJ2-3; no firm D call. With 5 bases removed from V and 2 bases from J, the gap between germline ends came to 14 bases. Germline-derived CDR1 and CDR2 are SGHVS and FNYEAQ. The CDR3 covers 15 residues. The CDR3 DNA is TGTGCCAGCAGCCCGTCAATTGATCCCACAGATACGCAGTATTTT. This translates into CASSPSIDPTDTQYF.

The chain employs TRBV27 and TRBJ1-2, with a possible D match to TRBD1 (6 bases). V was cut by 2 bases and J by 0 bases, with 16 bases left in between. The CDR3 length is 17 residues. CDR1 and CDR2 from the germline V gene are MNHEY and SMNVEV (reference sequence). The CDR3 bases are TGTGCCAGCAGTTTACGGTTTACAGGGACGACTAACTATGGCTACACCTTC. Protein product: CASSLRFTGTTNYGYTF.

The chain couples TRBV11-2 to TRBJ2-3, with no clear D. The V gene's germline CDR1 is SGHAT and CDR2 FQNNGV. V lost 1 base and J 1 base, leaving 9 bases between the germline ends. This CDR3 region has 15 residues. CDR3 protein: CASSLGRIRTDTQYF. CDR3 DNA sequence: TGTGCCAGCAGCTTAGGCCGTATCCGCACAGATACGCAGTATTTT. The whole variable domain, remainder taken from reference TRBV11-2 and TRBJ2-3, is EAGVAQSPRYKIIEKRQSVAFWCNPISGHATLYWYQQILGQGPKLLIQFQNNGVVDDSQLPKDRFSAERLKGVDSTLKIQPAKLEDSAVYLCASSLGRIRTDTQYFGPGTRLTVL.

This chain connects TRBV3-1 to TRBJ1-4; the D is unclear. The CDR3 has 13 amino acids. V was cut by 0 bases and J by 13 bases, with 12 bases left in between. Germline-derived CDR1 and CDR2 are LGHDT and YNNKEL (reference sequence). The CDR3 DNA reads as TGTGCCAGCAGCCAAGATCGAAACGAGGGACTGTTTTTT. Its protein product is CASSQDRNEGLFF.

Written as DNA, the CDR3 is TGCGCCAGCAGCTTAACCGAGGGGTATGGCTACACCTTC. Residues: CASSLTEGYGYTF. V is TRBV5-1 and J is TRBJ1-2; D is perhaps TRBD1 (5 bases). Between the trimmed V and J ends, which lost 2 bases and 5 bases, there was a span of 10 bases. Germline CDR1 is SGHRS and CDR2 is YFSETQ. The CDR3 totals 13 residues.

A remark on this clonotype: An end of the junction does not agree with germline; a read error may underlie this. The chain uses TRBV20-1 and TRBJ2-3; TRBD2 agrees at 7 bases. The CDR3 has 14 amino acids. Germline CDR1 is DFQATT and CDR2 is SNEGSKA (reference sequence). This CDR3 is CSTRDGIAGDTQYF. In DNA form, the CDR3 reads TGCAGTACTAGAGATGGGATAGCGGGAGATACGCAGTATTTT.

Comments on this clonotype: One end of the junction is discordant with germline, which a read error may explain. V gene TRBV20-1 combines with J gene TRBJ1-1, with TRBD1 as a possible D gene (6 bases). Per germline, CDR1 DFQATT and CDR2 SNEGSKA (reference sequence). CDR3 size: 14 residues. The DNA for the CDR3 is TGCAGTGCCCTATTAAACAGGGCTGGCACTGAGGCTTTCTTT. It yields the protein CSALLNRAGTEAFF.